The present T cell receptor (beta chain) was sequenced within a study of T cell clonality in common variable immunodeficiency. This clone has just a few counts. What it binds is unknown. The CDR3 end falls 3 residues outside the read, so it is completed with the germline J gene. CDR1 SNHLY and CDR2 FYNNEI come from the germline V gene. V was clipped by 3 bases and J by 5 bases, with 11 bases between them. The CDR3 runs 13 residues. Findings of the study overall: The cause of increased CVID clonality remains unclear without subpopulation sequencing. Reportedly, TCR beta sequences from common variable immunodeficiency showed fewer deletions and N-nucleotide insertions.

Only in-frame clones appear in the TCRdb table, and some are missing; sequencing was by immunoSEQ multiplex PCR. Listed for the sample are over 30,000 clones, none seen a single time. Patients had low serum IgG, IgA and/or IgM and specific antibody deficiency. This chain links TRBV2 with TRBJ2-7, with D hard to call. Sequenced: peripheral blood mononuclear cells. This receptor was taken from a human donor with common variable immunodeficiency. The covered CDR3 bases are TGTGCCAGCAGTGAGTTCATGGGCCACGAG. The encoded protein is CASSEFMGHE. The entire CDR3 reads CASSEFMGHEQYF.